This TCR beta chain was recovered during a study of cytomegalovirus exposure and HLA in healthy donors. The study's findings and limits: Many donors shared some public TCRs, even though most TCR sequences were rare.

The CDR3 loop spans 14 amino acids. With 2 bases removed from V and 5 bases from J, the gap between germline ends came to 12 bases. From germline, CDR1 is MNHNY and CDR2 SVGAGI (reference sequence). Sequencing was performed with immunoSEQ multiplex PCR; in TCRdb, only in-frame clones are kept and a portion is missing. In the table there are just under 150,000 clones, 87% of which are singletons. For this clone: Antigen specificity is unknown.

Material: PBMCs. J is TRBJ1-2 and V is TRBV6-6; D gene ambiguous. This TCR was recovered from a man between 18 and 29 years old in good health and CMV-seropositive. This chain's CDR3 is CASSYTQPGYGYTF. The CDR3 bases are TGTGCCAGCAGTTACACACAGCCTGGATATGGCTACACCTTC.